A selection of T cell receptor beta chains follows, all from one sample in a study of blood T cell repertoires in COVID-19. Here immunoSEQ multiplex PCR was the method, and the copy in TCRdb shows in-frame clones only, minus some. Seen here are 300,000 to 500,000 clones, approximately 90% observed once, and the top ten hold 0.95% to 1%. Material for sequencing was PBMCs or T cells enriched from blood (not recorded which). These receptors came from a woman between 25 and 40 years old with acute COVID-19. Each CDR3 is given with its conserved first and last residue. The order of the fields is J gene, V gene, CDR3 protein.

TRBJ2-3 TRBV18 CASSRSEDTQYF
TRBJ2-1 TRBV7-2 CASSYSGVNEQFF
TRBJ2-2 TRBV6-5 CASRGEDRGNGELFF
TRBJ1-2 TRBV5-1 CASSLDTGTVGYTF
TRBJ1-3 TRBV6-6 CASSYSTRGRNTIYF
TRBJ2-2 TRBV12-3/TRBV12-4 CASSPNTGELFF
TRBJ1-1 TRBV7-9 CASRPPRGTEAFF
TRBJ2-1 TRBV5-1 CASSLDNEQFF
TRBJ2-7 TRBV2 CASSDGQGYEQYF
TRBJ2-7 TRBV3-1/TRBV3-2 CASSQDIFGGRNEQYF
TRBJ2-7 TRBV29-1 CSVGYPGEQYF
TRBJ2-1 TRBV6-2/TRBV6-3 CASSYSTPAQEFF
TRBJ1-1 TRBV5-1 CASSFSGTTEAFF
TRBJ1-1 TRBV29-1 CSVEGQGANGAFF
TRBJ2-3 TRBV21-1 CASSQAGGSGDTQYF
TRBJ1-2 TRBV7-9 CASSRQGNYGYTF
TRBJ2-1 TRBV18 CASSPQGSHNEQFF
TRBJ2-2 TRBV7-8 CASSPLYGGAAGELFF
TRBJ2-7 TRBV6-2/TRBV6-3 CASSSSRDVYEQYF
TRBJ2-7 TRBV4-1 CASSQDRLAGGLEQYF
TRBJ2-7 TRBV5-5 CASSRLLAGLSYEQYF
TRBJ1-6 TRBV18 CASSTGQGNNSPLHF
TRBJ2-7 TRBV6-2/TRBV6-3 CASSYSSQRQTYEQYF
TRBJ2-1 TRBV9 CASSLAGDFYNEQFF